The 14 T cell receptor beta chains below were found in one sample sequenced in a study of identical twins. TCRdb re-analysed the 5' RACE reads in MiXCR, keeping a single row per CDR3 protein. The data hold some 1,700,000 distinct CDR3 sequences, with about 30% observed a single time. Sequencing used cord blood. Source of these receptors: a newborn girl in good health.

This chain connects TRBV27 to TRBJ1-1; 10 nucleotides align to TRBD1. The CDR3 has 17 residues. Germline CDR1 and CDR2: MNHEY and SMNVEV (reference sequence). V shed 8 bases and J 0 bases; nucleotides not matched to a gene: 12. CDR3 bases: TGTGCCAGCGAACCTCTGGGACAGGGGAAGGTGAACACTGAAGCTTTCTTT. Translating it yields CASEPLGQGKVNTEAFF.

This clonotype was counted between two and nine times. The chain is built from TRBV6-1 and TRBJ1-2; D ambiguous. V shed 3 bases and J shed 7 bases, with 12 bases lying between them. The germline V gene encodes CDR1 MNHNS and CDR2 SASEGT. The CDR3 covers 13 residues. The chain's CDR3 is CASSDWGGLGYTF. CDR3 nucleotide sequence: TGTGCCAGCAGTGATTGGGGTGGGCTTGGCTACACCTTC.

The chain recombines TRBV12-3 or TRBV12-4 with TRBJ1-5; D possibly corresponds to TRBD1 (6 bases). Trimming shortened V by 8 bases and J by 6 bases, and 17 bases separated the two germline ends. The CDR3 contains 14 residues. The DNA for the CDR3 is TGTGCCAGCCAGTGGGCACAGGGAAGTCAGCCCCAGCATTTT. It specifies CASQWAQGSQPQHF.

The J gene is TRBJ2-1, the V gene TRBV7-2; D is perhaps TRBD2 (5 bases). Trimming took 1 base from V and 5 from J, leaving 15 bases between them. This CDR3 comprises 16 residues. CDR1 is SGHTA and CDR2 is FQGNSA in the germline V gene. This CDR3 reads CASSLVPRTLNNEQFF. In DNA, the CDR3 is TGTGCCAGCAGCTTAGTTCCCCGGACTTTAAACAATGAGCAGTTCTTC. Filled out from reference TRBV7-2 and TRBJ2-1, the complete variable domain reads GAGVSQSPSNKVTEKGKDVELRCDPISGHTALYWYRQSLGQGLEFLIYFQGNSAPDKSGLPSDRFSAERTGGSVSTLTIQRTQQEDSAVYLCASSLVPRTLNNEQFFGPGTRLTVL.

This clonotype came up many times. The rearrangement uses TRBV24-1 and TRBJ2-3, with 10 bases aligning to TRBD1. CDR1 is KGHDR, CDR2 SFDVKD, per germline. The J segment lost 1 base and the V segment lost 3 bases, leaving 3 bases of the junction unmatched. The CDR3 sequence is 16 residues long. The DNA for the CDR3 is TGTGCCACCAGTGATCCCGGGACAGGGGGCACAGATACGCAGTATTTT. The encoded protein is CATSDPGTGGTDTQYF.

This clonotype was counted a few times. The chain joins TRBV28 to TRBJ1-6; TRBD1 aligns across 7 bases. The CDR3 runs to 14 residues. V shed 4 bases, J shed 7 bases, and the junction held 4 bases outside the gene matches. The germline V gene has CDR1 MDHEN and CDR2 SYDVKM. The CDR3 spells CASSSLQGNSPLHF. DNA of the CDR3: TGTGCCAGCAGTTCCTTACAGGGGAATTCACCCCTCCACTTT. Filled out from reference TRBV28 and TRBJ1-6, the complete variable domain reads DVKVTQSSRYLVKRTGEKVFLECVQDMDHENMFWYRQDPGLGLRLIYFSYDVKMKEKGDIPEGYSVSREKKERFSLILESASTNQTSMYLCASSSLQGNSPLHFGNGTRLTVT.

V is TRBV5-1 and J is TRBJ2-7, with 8 positions matching TRBD2. Trimming at V came to 4 bases and at J to 4 bases, leaving 7 bases not matched to a gene. This CDR3 is 14 amino acids long. Germline V gene data show CDR1 as SGHRS and CDR2 as YFSETQ. CDR3 bases: TGCGCCAGCAGCCATGGACTAGCAGATTACGAGCAGTACTTC. This encodes CASSHGLADYEQYF.

This clonotype has only a few counts. This chain connects TRBV9 to TRBJ2-1, with a weak D call TRBD1 (5 bases). The V gene's germline CDR1 is SGDLS and CDR2 YYNGEE. Trimming left V 4 bases short and J 9 bases short, with 11 bases between. This CDR3 contains 12 residues. The CDR3 spells CASSPGFSEQFF. DNA for the CDR3: TGTGCCAGCAGCCCAGGGTTCAGTGAGCAGTTCTTC.

This clonotype occurred a few times. CDR3 sequence reads: CASSQGLVGGTQYF. Here the CDR3 DNA reads TGTGCCAGCAGTCAAGGACTAGTGGGTGGTACGCAGTATTTT. The V and J genes are TRBV12-3 or TRBV12-4 and TRBJ2-3, with 7 bases identical to TRBD2. V was clipped by 5 bases and J by 8 bases; unmatched bases: 10. The CDR3 contains 14 residues.

This rearrangement joins TRBV12-3 or TRBV12-4 to TRBJ2-5; 8 nucleotides agree with TRBD1. The closer fit of TRBJ2-7 to the DNA end suggests the J call may be wrong. The CDR3 covers 14 residues. CDR3 loop: CASSLKDRANEQYF. The CDR3 coding sequence is TGTGCCAGCAGTTTAAAGGACAGGGCGAACGAGCAGTACTTC.

CDR3 in amino acids: CSARFRVDGYTF. The CDR3 DNA reads TGCAGTGCTAGATTTCGGGTCGATGGCTACACCTTC. The chain uses TRBV20-1 and TRBJ1-2; D call uncertain. Germline V gene data show CDR1 as DFQATT and CDR2 as SNEGSKA (reference sequence). V was clipped by 2 bases and J by 6 bases, with 10 bases between them. There are 12 residues in the CDR3.

This chain uses TRBV28 with TRBJ1-5; 7 bases are a match to TRBD1. Germline V gives CDR1 MDHEN, CDR2 SYDVKM. The V segment lost 6 bases and the J segment 2 bases; nucleotides outside the gene matches: 7. CDR3 size: 15 residues. The CDR3 reads CASSYRDRRNQPQHF. The CDR3 nucleotides read TGTGCCAGCAGCTACCGGGACAGACGCAATCAGCCCCAGCATTTT.

This chain uses TRBV28 with TRBJ2-7; D is perhaps TRBD2 (6 bases). Per the germline V gene, CDR1 is MDHEN and CDR2 is SYDVKM. With 0 bases removed from V and 4 bases from J, the gap between germline ends came to 13 bases. The CDR3 spans 15 residues. The CDR3 region is CASSLWQRAQYEQYF. DNA for the CDR3: TGTGCCAGCAGTTTATGGCAGCGGGCCCAATACGAGCAGTACTTC.

V is TRBV7-2 and J is TRBJ2-7, with TRBD2 identical over 7 bases. CDR1 is SGHTA, CDR2 FQGNSA, per germline. With 1 base clipped from V and 3 bases from J, the junction kept 12 bases outside the gene matches. CDR3 length: 17 amino acids. The CDR3 DNA reads TGTGCCAGCAGCTTAGGAATGACTAGCTCCATCCTCTACGAGCAGTACTTC. Translating it yields CASSLGMTSSILYEQYF. The full variable domain, in which reference TRBV7-2 and TRBJ2-7 provide the parts outside the CDR3, is GAGVSQSPSNKVTEKGKDVELRCDPISGHTALYWYRQSLGQGLEFLIYFQGNSAPDKSGLPSDRFSAERTGGSVSTLTIQRTQQEDSAVYLCASSLGMTSSILYEQYFGPGTRLTVT.